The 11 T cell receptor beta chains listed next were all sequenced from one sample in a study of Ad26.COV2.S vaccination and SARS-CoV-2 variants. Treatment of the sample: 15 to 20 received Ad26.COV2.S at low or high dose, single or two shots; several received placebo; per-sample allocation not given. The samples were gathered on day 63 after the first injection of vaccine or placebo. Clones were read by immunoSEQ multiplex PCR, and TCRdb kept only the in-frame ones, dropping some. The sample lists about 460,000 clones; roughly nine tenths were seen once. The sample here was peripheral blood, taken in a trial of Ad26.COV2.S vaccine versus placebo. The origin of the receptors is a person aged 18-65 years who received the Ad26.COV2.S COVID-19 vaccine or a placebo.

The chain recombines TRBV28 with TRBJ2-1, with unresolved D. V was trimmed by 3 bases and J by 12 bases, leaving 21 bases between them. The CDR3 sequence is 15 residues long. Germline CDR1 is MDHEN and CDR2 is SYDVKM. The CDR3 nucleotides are TGTGCCAGCAGTTTTTCATCTATTAGCCTCTTCGGGCAGTTCTTC. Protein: CASSFSSISLFGQFF. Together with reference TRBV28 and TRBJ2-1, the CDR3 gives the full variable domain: DVKVTQSSRYLVKRTGEKVFLECVQDMDHENMFWYRQDPGLGLRLIYFSYDVKMKEKGDIPEGYSVSREKKERFSLILESASTNQTSMYLCASSFSSISLFGQFFGPGTRLTVL.

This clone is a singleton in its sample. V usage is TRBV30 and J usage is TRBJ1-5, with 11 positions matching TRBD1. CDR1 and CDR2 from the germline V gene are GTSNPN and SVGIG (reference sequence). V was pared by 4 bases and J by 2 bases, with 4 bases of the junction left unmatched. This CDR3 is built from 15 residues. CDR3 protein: CAWNPGQGGNQPQHF. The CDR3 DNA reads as TGTGCCTGGAACCCGGGACAGGGGGGCAATCAGCCCCAGCATTTT.

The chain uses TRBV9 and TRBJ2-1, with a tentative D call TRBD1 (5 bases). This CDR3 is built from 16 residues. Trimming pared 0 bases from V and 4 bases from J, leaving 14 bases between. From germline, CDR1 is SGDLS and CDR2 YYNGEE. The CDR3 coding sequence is TGTGCCAGCAGCGTAGATTCTCGTCCAGGGTACAATGAGCAGTTCTTC. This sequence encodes CASSVDSRPGYNEQFF.

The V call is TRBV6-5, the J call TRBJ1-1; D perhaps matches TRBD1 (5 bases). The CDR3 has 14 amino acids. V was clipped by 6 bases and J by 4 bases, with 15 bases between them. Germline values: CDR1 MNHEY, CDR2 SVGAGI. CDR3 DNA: TGTGCCAGCAGACAGGCCGGAAGGGGCACTGAAGCTTTCTTT. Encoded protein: CASRQAGRGTEAFF.

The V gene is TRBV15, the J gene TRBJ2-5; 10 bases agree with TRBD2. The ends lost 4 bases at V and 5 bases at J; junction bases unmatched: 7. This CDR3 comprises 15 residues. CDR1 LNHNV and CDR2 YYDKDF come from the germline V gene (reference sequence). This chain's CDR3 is CATSIGSGGRETQYF. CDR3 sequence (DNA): TGTGCCACCAGCATCGGTAGCGGGGGGAGGGAGACCCAGTACTTC.

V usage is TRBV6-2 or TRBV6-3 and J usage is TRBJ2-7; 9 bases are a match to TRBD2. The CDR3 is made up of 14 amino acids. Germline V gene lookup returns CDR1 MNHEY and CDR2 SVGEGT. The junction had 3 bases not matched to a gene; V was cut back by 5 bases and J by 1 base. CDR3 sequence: CASSRLAGSYEQYF. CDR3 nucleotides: TGTGCCAGCAGTAGGCTAGCGGGGTCCTACGAGCAGTACTTC.

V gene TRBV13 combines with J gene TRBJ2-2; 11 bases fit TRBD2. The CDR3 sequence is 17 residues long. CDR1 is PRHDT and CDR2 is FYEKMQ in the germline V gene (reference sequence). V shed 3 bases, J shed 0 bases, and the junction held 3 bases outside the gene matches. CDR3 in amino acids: CASSFSGLAANTGELFF. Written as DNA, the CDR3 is TGTGCCAGCAGCTTTTCGGGACTAGCGGCGAACACCGGGGAGCTGTTTTTT. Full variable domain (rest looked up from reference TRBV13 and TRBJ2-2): AAGVIQSPRHLIKEKRETATLKCYPIPRHDTVYWYQQGPGQDPQFLISFYEKMQSDKGSIPDRFSAQQFSDYHSELNMSSLELGDSALYFCASSFSGLAANTGELFFGEGSRLTVL.

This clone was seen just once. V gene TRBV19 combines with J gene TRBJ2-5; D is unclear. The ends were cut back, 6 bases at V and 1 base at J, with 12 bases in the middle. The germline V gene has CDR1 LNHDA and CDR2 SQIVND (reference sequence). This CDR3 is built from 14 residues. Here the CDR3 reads CASRSDILQETQYF. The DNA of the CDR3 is TGTGCCAGTAGAAGTGACATACTCCAAGAGACCCAGTACTTC.

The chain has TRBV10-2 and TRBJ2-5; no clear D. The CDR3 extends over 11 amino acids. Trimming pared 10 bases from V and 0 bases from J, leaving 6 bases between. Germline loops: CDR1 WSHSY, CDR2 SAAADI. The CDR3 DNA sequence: TGCGCCACCTCATACCAAGAGACCCAGTACTTC. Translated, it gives CATSYQETQYF.

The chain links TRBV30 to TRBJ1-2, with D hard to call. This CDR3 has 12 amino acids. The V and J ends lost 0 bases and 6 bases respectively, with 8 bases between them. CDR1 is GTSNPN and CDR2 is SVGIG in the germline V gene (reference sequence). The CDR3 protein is CAWSVSGNGYTF. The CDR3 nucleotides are TGTGCCTGGAGTGTCTCTGGGAATGGCTACACCTTC. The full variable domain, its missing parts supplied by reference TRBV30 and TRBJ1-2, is SQTIHQWPATLVQPVGSPLSLECTVEGTSNPNLYWYRQAAGRGLQLLFYSVGIGQISSEVPQNLSASRPQDRQFILSSKKLLLSDSGFYLCAWSVSGNGYTFGSGTRLTVV.

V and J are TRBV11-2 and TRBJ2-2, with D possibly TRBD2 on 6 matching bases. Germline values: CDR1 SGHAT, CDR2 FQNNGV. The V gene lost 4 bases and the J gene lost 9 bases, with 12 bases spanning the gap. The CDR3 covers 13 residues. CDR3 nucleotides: TGTGCCAGCAGCTATGGGAGGCCTCGGGAGCTGTTTTTT. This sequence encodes CASSYGRPRELFF. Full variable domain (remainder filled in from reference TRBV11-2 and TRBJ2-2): EAGVAQSPRYKIIEKRQSVAFWCNPISGHATLYWYQQILGQGPKLLIQFQNNGVVDDSQLPKDRFSAERLKGVDSTLKIQPAKLEDSAVYLCASSYGRPRELFFGEGSRLTVL.